This T cell receptor (beta chain) was profiled in a study of human T cells and chemical hapten exposure. TCRdb recomputed calls from the RACE reads with MiXCR, one row per CDR3 protein. Of tens of thousands of distinct CDR3 sequences in the sample, 8.9% were seen once. Germline CDR1 is MDHEN and CDR2 is SYDVKM. CDR3 length: 15 residues. The ends were cut back, 1 base at V and 6 bases at J, with 13 bases in the middle. Time point: patch test 2, 6 weeks after DPC sensitization. This sample's treatment: therapeutic diphenylcyclopropenone sensitization with weekly scalp DPC. The V call is TRBV28, the J call TRBJ2-1; a weak D match, TRBD2 (6 bases). This receptor was taken from a woman in her thirties or forties with alopecia areata. Some clones in this sample may be carry-over from other donors' samples. Source: whole blood, taken in connection with sensitization to the hapten diphenylcyclopropenone (DPC). Written as DNA, the CDR3 is TGTGCCAGCAGTTTATTCACGACTAGTCCCAATGAGCAGTTCTTC. Its protein product is CASSLFTTSPNEQFF. Supplemented by reference TRBV28 and TRBJ2-1, the full variable domain reads DVKVTQSSRYLVKRTGEKVFLECVQDMDHENMFWYRQDPGLGLRLIYFSYDVKMKEKGDIPEGYSVSREKKERFSLILESASTNQTSMYLCASSLFTTSPNEQFFGPGTRLTVL.